This T cell receptor (beta chain) was documented in a study of blood T cell repertoires in COVID-19. At the level of the study: Acute-phase and convalescent COVID-19 samples originated in the United States, Italy and Spain. T cells, B-cell-depleted T cells, or PBMCs supplied cDNA or gDNA.

Repertoires were generated with immunoSEQ multiplex PCR, while TCRdb's copy carries only in-frame clones and drops some. The data hold 110,000 or so clones, with about 85% observed a single time. Per germline, CDR1 KGHSH and CDR2 LQKENI. Unmatched junction bases numbered 5, after V lost 6 bases and J lost 0 bases. The CDR3 contains 15 residues. The chain employs TRBV18 and TRBJ1-5, with 7 positions matching TRBD1. This clonotype was obtained from a man aged 40-55 years with acute or convalescent COVID-19. The sequencing sample was made of peripheral blood. In nucleotides, the CDR3 is TGTGCCAGCTCGGCCAGGGGGGTTAGCAATCAGCCCCAGCATTTT. Protein sequence: CASSARGVSNQPQHF.